This T cell receptor (beta chain) comes out of a study of metastatic and nonmetastatic thyroid tumors. Study overall: Repertoires of blood and of tissue (tumor or nodule) from malignant and benign thyroid patients were compared. Study-wide results and caveats: Relative to benign nodules, malignant thyroid tumors were reportedly characterized by significantly elevated TCR beta diversity in blood and tumor.

Thyroid surgery had not been preceded by any treatment in any patient. This clone is medium-sized within its sample. As yet, its antigen is unknown. This CDR3 region has 14 residues. Between the trimmed V and J ends, which lost 6 bases and 0 bases, there was a span of 11 bases. Per germline, CDR1 LNHDA and CDR2 SQIVND (reference sequence). Original methodology: To classify distant metastasis in papillary thyroid cancer, a model was built from CDR3 differences across clinicopathological groups. TCRdb re-called the PCR reads through MiXCR. Clone size and V and J calls follow TCRdb, not the original study. The sample records 15,000 to 20,000 clones, about 28% being singletons.

The sequenced material came from blood. The receptor was derived from a female donor with papillary thyroid cancer or a benign thyroid nodule (not recorded which). Some clones in this sample may be carry-over from other donors' samples. This chain uses TRBV19 with TRBJ1-1; the D is unclear. The CDR3 here is CASSSYRMNTEAFF. In nucleotides, the CDR3 is TGTGCCAGTAGCTCCTATCGGATGAACACTGAAGCTTTCTTT.